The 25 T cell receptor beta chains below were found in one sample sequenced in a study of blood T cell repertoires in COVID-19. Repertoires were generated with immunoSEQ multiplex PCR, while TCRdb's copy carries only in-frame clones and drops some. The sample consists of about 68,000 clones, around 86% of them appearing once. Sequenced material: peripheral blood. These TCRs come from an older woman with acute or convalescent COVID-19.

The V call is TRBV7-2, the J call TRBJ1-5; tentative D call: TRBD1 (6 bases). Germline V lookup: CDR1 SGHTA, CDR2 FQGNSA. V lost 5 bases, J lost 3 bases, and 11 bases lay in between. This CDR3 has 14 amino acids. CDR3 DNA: TGTGCCAGCAGCCCCGACAGGATCAATCAGCCCCAGCATTTT. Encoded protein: CASSPDRINQPQHF.

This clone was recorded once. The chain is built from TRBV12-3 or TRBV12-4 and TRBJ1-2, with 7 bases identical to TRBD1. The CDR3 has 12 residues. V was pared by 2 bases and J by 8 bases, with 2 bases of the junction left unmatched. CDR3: CASSLQGGGYTF. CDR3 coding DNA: TGTGCCAGCAGTTTACAGGGGGGAGGCTACACCTTC.

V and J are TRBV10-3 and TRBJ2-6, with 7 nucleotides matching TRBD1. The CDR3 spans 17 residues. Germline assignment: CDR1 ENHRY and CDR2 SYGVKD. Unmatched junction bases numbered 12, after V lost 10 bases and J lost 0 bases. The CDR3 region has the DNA TGTGCCACACATGACGGGACAGTTAACTCTGGGGCCAACGTCCTGACTTTC. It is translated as CATHDGTVNSGANVLTF.

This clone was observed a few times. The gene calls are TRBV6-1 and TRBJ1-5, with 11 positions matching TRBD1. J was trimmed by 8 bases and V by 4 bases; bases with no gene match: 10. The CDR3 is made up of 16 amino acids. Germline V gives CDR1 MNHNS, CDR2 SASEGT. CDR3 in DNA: TGTGCCAGCAGTGGACCAGGACAGGGGGCTTGGGAGCCCCAGCATTTT. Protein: CASSGPGQGAWEPQHF.

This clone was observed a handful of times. In DNA, the CDR3 is TGTGCCAGCACCCCAAGTAGCGGGAGAACAGATACGCAGTATTTT. Protein: CASTPSSGRTDTQYF. The V and J genes are TRBV2 and TRBJ2-3; 9 nucleotides match TRBD2. Germline V CDR1 and CDR2: SNHLY, FYNNEI. V shed 7 bases, J shed 3 bases, and the junction held 8 bases outside the gene matches. The CDR3 consists of 15 residues.

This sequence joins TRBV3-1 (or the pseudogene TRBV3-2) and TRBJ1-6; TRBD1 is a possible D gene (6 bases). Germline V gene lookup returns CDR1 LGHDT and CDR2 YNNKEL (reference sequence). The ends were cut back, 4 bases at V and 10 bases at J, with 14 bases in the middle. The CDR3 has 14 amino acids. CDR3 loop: CASSRGGQDSPLHF. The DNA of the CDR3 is TGTGCCAGCAGCCGAGGGGGTCAGGACTCACCCCTCCACTTT.

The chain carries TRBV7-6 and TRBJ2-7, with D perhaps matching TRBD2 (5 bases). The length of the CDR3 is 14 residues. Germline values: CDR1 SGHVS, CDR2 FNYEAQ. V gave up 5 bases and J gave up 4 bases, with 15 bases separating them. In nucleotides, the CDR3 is TGTGCCAGCAGCAAGACTGGGAGTAGGTACGAGCAGTACTTC. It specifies CASSKTGSRYEQYF.

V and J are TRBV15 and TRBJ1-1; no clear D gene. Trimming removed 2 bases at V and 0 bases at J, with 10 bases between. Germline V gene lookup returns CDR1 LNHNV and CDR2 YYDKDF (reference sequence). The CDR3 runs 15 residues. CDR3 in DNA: TGTGCCACCAGCAGACCCACGGGGTTGAACACTGAAGCTTTCTTT. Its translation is CATSRPTGLNTEAFF. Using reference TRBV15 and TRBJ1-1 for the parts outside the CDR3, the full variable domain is DAMVIQNPRYQVTQFGKPVTLSCSQTLNHNVMYWYQQKSSQAPKLLFHYYDKDFNNEADTPDNFQSRRPNTSFCFLDIRSPGLGDTAMYLCATSRPTGLNTEAFFGQGTRLTVV.

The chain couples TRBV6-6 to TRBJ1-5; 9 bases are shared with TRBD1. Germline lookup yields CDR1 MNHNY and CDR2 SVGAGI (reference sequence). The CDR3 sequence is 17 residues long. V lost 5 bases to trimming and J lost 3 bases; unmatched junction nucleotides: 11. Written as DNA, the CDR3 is TGTGCCAGCAGTCGCGATGGGACAGGGACCCTCAATCAGCCCCAGCATTTT. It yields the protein CASSRDGTGTLNQPQHF.

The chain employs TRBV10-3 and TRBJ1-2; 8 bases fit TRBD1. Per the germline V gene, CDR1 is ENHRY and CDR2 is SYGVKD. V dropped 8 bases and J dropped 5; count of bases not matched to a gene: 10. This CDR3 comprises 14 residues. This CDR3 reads CAIATTGGDYGYTF. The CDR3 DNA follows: TGTGCCATCGCAACTACAGGGGGGGATTATGGCTACACCTTC.

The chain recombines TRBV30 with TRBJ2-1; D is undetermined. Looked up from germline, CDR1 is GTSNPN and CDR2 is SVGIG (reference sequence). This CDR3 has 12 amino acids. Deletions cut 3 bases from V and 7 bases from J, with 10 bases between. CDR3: CAWRFVQNEQFF. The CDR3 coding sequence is TGTGCCTGGAGGTTCGTTCAGAATGAGCAGTTCTTC.

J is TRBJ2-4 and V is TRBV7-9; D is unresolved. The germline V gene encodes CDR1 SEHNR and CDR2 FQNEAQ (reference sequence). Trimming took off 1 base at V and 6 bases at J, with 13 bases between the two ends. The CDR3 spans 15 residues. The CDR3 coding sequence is TGTGCCAGCAGCTTAGGTGGTCAAACTGCAAACATTCAGTACTTC. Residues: CASSLGGQTANIQYF.

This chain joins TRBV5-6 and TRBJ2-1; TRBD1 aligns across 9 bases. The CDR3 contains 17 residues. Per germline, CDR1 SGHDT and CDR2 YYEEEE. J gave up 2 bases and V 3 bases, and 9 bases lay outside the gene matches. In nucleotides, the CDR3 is TGTGCCAGCAGCTACAGAAGCGGGACAGGGACCTACAATGAGCAGTTCTTC. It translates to CASSYRSGTGTYNEQFF. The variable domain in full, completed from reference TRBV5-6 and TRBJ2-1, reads DAGVTQSPTHLIKTRGQQVTLRCSPKSGHDTVSWYQQALGQGPQFIFQYYEEEERQRGNFPDRFSGHQFPNYSSELNVNALLLGDSALYLCASSYRSGTGTYNEQFFGPGTRLTVL.

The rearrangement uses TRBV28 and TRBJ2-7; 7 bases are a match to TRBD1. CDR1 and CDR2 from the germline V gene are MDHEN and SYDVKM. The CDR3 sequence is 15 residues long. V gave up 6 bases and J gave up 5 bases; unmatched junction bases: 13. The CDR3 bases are TGTGCCAGCAGGACAGCACAGGGGACGAAGGACGAGCAGTACTTC. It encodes CASRTAQGTKDEQYF.

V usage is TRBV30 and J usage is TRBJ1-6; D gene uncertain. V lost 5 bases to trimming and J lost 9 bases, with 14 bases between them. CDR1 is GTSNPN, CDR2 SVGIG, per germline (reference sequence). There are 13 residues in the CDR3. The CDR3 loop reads CAWDSKYFSPLHF. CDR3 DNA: TGTGCCTGGGATTCGAAATACTTTTCACCCCTCCACTTT.

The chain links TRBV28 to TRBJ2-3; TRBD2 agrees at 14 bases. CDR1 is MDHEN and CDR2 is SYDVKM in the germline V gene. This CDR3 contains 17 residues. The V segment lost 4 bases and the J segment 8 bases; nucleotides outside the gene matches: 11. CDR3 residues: CASSSPTSGGGLSTQYF. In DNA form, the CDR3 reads TGTGCCAGCAGTTCCCCGACTAGCGGGGGGGGCTTAAGTACGCAGTATTTT.

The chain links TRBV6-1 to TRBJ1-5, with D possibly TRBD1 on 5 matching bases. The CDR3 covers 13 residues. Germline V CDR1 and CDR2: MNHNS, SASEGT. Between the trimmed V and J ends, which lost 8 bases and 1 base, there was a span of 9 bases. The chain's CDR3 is CASGHTSNQPQHF. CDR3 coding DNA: TGTGCCAGCGGACACACGAGCAATCAGCCCCAGCATTTT.

The CDR3: CASSPLGTGGTEAFF. CDR3 bases: TGTGCCAGCAGCCCCCTTGGAACAGGGGGCACTGAAGCTTTCTTT. V gene TRBV3-1 (or the pseudogene TRBV3-2) combines with J gene TRBJ1-1; 8 bases match TRBD1. The CDR3 spans 15 residues. The trim removed 4 bases at V and 4 bases at J, leaving 8 bases unmatched. From germline, CDR1 is LGHDT and CDR2 YNNKEL (reference sequence).

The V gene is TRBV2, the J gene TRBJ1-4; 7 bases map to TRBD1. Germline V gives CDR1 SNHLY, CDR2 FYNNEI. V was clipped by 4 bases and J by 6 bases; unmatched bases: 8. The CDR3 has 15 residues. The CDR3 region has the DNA TGTGCCAGCAGTGGCGACAGGGAGGTGGATGAAAAACTGTTTTTT. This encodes CASSGDREVDEKLFF.

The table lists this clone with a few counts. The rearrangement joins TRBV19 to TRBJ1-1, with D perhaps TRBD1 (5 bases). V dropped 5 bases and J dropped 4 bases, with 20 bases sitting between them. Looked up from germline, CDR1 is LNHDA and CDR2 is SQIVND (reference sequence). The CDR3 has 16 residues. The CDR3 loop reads CASSSKLGGRATEAFF. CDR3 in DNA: TGTGCCAGTAGTTCCAAGTTGGGGGGTCGGGCCACTGAAGCTTTCTTT.

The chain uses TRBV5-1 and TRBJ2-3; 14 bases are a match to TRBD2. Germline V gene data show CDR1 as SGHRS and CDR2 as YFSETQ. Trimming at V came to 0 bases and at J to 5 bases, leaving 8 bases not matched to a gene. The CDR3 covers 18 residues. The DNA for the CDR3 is TGCGCCAGCAGCTTGGGGGGGACTAGCGGGAGTGCTGGAGATACGCAGTATTTT. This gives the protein CASSLGGTSGSAGDTQYF. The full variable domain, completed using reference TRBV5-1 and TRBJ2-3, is KAGVTQTPRYLIKTRGQQVTLSCSPISGHRSVSWYQQTPGQGLQFLFEYFSETQRNKGNFPGRFSGRQFSNSRSEMNVSTLELGDSALYLCASSLGGTSGSAGDTQYFGPGTRLTVL.

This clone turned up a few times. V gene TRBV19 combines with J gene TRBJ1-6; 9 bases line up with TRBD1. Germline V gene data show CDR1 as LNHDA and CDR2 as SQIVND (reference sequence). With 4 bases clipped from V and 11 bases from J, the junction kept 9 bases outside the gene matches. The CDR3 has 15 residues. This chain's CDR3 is CASSRPGQGRPPLHF. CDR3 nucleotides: TGTGCCAGTAGTAGACCGGGACAGGGACGTCCACCCCTCCACTTT.

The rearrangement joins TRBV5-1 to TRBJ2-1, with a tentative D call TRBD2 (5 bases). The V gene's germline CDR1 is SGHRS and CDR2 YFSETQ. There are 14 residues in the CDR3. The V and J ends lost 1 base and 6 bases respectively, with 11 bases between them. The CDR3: CASSLRSRGNEQFF. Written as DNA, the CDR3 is TGCGCCAGCAGCTTGCGGAGCCGGGGCAATGAGCAGTTCTTC.

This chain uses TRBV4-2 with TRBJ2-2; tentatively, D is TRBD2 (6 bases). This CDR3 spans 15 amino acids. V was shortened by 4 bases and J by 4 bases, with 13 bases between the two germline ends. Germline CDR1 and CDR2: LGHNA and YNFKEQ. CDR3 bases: TGTGCCAGCAGCCCCGGAGGGTCGGGCACCGGGGAGCTGTTTTTT. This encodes CASSPGGSGTGELFF.

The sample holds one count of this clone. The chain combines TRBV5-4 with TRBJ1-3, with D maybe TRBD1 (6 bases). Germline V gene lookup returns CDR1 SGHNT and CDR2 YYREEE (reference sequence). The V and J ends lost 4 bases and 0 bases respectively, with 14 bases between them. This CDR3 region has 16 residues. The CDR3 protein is CASSPGQTNSGNTIYF. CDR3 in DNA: TGTGCCAGCAGCCCCGGACAGACTAACTCTGGAAACACCATATATTTT.